Shown below are 13 T cell receptor beta chains from a single sample sequenced in a study of cytomegalovirus exposure and HLA in healthy donors. The table came from immunoSEQ multiplex PCR; TCRdb's copy has only in-frame clones and leaves some out. The sample shows approximately 190,000 clones, 84% of them seen only once. The sample taken for sequencing was PBMCs. These receptors all come from a man between 18 and 29 years old in good health and CMV-seropositive.

This chain links TRBV28 with TRBJ2-7; D may be TRBD2 (5 bases). Deletions cut 4 bases from V and 3 bases from J, with 13 bases between. The CDR3 runs to 14 residues. Germline V gene data show CDR1 as MDHEN and CDR2 as SYDVKM. The CDR3 bases are TGTGCCAGCAGTTCAGGTAGCGAAGGCTACGAGCAGTACTTC. It specifies CASSSGSEGYEQYF.

The rearrangement uses TRBV9 and TRBJ2-7; D unresolved. V was trimmed by 0 bases and J by 1 base, leaving 8 bases between them. The CDR3 spans 14 residues. Germline values: CDR1 SGDLS, CDR2 YYNGEE. The DNA of the CDR3 is TGTGCCAGCAGCGTAGATCTTACATCCTACGAGCAGTACTTC. Translated: CASSVDLTSYEQYF. Full variable domain (rest looked up from reference TRBV9 and TRBJ2-7): DSGVTQTPKHLITATGQRVTLRCSPRSGDLSVYWYQQSLDQGLQFLIQYYNGEERAKGNILERFSAQQFPDLHSELNLSSLELGDSALYFCASSVDLTSYEQYFGPGTRLTVT.

V and J are TRBV28 and TRBJ2-7; possible D gene TRBD1, 5 bases. CDR1 is MDHEN and CDR2 is SYDVKM in the germline V gene. V shed 8 bases and J shed 5 bases, with 34 bases lying between them. The CDR3 loop spans 19 amino acids. CDR3 protein: CASATGPSTNARSVHEQYF. The CDR3 region has the DNA TGTGCCAGCGCTACAGGTCCGTCCACGAACGCCAGGTCCGTCCACGAGCAGTACTTC.

CDR3: CASSRSGDQPQHF. DNA for the CDR3: TGTGCCAGCAGCCGCAGTGGAGATCAGCCCCAGCATTTT. This rearrangement joins TRBV7-9 to TRBJ1-5; D gene unclear. The CDR3 contains 13 residues. Trimming stripped 5 bases from V and 5 bases from J, with 10 bases between. The germline gives CDR1 SEHNR, CDR2 FQNEAQ (reference sequence).

This chain joins TRBV19 and TRBJ1-1; D gene uncertain. CDR1 is LNHDA and CDR2 is SQIVND in the germline V gene (reference sequence). Trimming took off 4 bases at V and 8 bases at J, with 17 bases between the two ends. This CDR3 comprises 14 residues. CDR3 loop: CASSKRTPAGEAFF. CDR3 in DNA: TGTGCCAGTAGTAAAAGGACGCCGGCGGGAGAAGCTTTCTTT.

Here the CDR3 reads CASTNGANVLTF. The CDR3, as DNA: TGTGCCAGTACTAACGGGGCCAACGTCCTGACTTTC. This rearrangement joins TRBV19 to TRBJ2-6; no reliable D call. Per germline, CDR1 LNHDA and CDR2 SQIVND (reference sequence). The V and J ends lost 7 bases and 4 bases respectively, with 5 bases between them. CDR3 length: 12 amino acids.

V usage is TRBV29-1 and J usage is TRBJ2-5; 15 bases are a match to TRBD2. Germline CDR1 reads SQVTM; CDR2 reads ANQGSEA. The ends lost 4 bases at V and 4 bases at J; junction bases unmatched: 10. The CDR3 spans 17 residues. The CDR3: CSVGRTSGRAYLETQYF. The CDR3 bases are TGCAGCGTTGGGAGGACTAGCGGGAGGGCCTATTTAGAGACCCAGTACTTC.

The rearrangement links TRBV18 to TRBJ2-7; 10 nucleotides align to TRBD1. Germline V gene lookup returns CDR1 KGHSH and CDR2 LQKENI. J lost 6 bases, V lost 4 bases, and 15 bases had no gene match. The CDR3 spans 17 residues. The chain's CDR3 is CASSRQGTGVAVSEQYF. The CDR3, as DNA: TGTGCCAGCTCACGCCAAGGGACAGGGGTCGCAGTCTCCGAGCAGTACTTC.

The chain employs TRBV6-6 and TRBJ1-2, with 7 bases identical to TRBD1. The V and J ends lost 3 bases and 8 bases, in that order; junction bases with no gene match: 12. Germline V gene data show CDR1 as MNHNY and CDR2 as SVGAGI (reference sequence). This CDR3 contains 15 residues. The chain's CDR3 is CASSYEEEGAEGYTF. DNA for the CDR3: TGTGCCAGCAGTTATGAAGAGGAGGGGGCGGAAGGCTACACCTTC.

The V call is TRBV5-4, the J call TRBJ2-5, with 11 positions matching TRBD2. The germline CDR1 and CDR2 sequences are SGHNT and YYREEE (reference sequence). With 4 bases clipped from V and 1 base from J, the junction kept 6 bases outside the gene matches. The CDR3 consists of 16 residues. CDR3 sequence: CASSGPTSGIQETQYF. CDR3 coding DNA: TGTGCCAGCAGCGGACCGACTAGCGGGATCCAAGAGACCCAGTACTTC.

The V gene is TRBV7-3, the J gene TRBJ2-1, with D unresolved. CDR1 is SGHTA, CDR2 FQGTGA, per germline. The CDR3 has 14 amino acids. Trimming removed 4 bases from V and 0 bases from J, with 7 bases in between. For the CDR3, the DNA is TGTGCCAGCAGCTCTCGGAGCTCCTACAATGAGCAGTTCTTC. It codes for CASSSRSSYNEQFF. Together with reference TRBV7-3 and TRBJ2-1, the CDR3 gives the full variable domain: GAGVSQTPSNKVTEKGKYVELRCDPISGHTALYWYRQSLGQGPEFLIYFQGTGAADDSGLPNDRFFAVRPEGSVSTLKIQRTERGDSAVYLCASSSRSSYNEQFFGPGTRLTVL.

This sequence joins TRBV29-1 and TRBJ2-7; D not certain. The CDR3 loop spans 12 amino acids. V lost 4 bases, J lost 2 bases, and 9 bases lay in between. Germline lookup yields CDR1 SQVTM and CDR2 ANQGSEA. The CDR3 region is CSVGHQTYEQYF. In DNA, the CDR3 is TGCAGCGTTGGGCACCAGACCTACGAGCAGTACTTC.

The rearrangement uses TRBV9 and TRBJ2-7; TRBD2 might be the D (5 bases). Germline V gives CDR1 SGDLS, CDR2 YYNGEE. Trimming stripped 4 bases from V and 3 bases from J, with 14 bases between. This CDR3 is built from 14 residues. The CDR3 is CASSPMGSLYEQYF. Here the CDR3 DNA reads TGTGCCAGCAGCCCCATGGGGAGCCTCTACGAGCAGTACTTC.